The TCR beta chain under discussion was sequenced for a study of cytomegalovirus exposure and HLA in healthy donors. V lost 1 base to trimming and J lost 3 bases, with 10 bases between them. The CDR3 is 15 residues long. Germline V gene sequence: CDR1 SGHNT, CDR2 YYREEE (reference sequence). Study-wide results and limits: Whilst most TCR sequences proved rare, a subset of public TCRs occurred across many donors. An analysis done earlier found most TCR beta V segments productive about 87% or about 30% of the time. Cytomegalovirus status, reportedly, was diagnosed with high specificity and sensitivity by the classifier.

Worth noting for this clone: The antigen is not known.

The PCR ran on 60 Vbeta and 13 Jbeta primers. Original methodology: Later work found approximately 80 million unique TCR beta chains, with about 10 million shared. Profiled with immunoSEQ multiplex PCR; TCRdb holds only in-frame clones, not every one. Clone size and V and J calls were adopted from that table, with D and trimming inferred from the DNA. The sample lists 150,000 to 200,000 clones; 70% to 80% were seen once. The chain recombines TRBV5-4 with TRBJ1-4; D possibly corresponds to TRBD1 (6 bases). The receptor was isolated from a man between 60 and 75 years old in good health and CMV-seronegative. The sample taken for sequencing was PBMCs. Written as DNA, the CDR3 is TGTGCCAGCAGCTTGCTCTCAGGGGCTAATGAAAAACTGTTTTTT. Protein: CASSLLSGANEKLFF.